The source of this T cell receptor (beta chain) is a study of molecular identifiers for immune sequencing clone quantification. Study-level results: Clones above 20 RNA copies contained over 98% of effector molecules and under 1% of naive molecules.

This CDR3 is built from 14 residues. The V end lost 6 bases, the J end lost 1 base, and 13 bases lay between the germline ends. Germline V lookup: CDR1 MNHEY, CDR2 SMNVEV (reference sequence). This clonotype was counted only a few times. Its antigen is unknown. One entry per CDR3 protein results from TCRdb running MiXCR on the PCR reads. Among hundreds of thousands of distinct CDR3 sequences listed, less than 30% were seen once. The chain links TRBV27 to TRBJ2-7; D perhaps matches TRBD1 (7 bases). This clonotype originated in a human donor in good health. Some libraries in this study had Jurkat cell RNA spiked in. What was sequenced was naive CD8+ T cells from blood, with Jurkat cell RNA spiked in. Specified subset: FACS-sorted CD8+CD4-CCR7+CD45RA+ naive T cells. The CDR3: CASRPGGFSYEQYF. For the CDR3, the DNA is TGTGCCAGCAGACCAGGGGGGTTTTCCTACGAGCAGTACTTC.